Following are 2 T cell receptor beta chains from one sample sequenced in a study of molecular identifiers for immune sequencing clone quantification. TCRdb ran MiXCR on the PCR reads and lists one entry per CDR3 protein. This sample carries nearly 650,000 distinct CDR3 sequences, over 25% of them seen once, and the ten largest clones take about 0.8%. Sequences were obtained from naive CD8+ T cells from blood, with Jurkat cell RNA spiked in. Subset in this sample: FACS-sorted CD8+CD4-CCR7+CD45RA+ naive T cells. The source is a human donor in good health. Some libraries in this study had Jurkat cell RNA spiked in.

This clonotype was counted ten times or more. The chain's CDR3 is CSARDILDTEAFF. The CDR3 DNA sequence: TGCAGTGCTAGAGACATACTAGACACTGAAGCTTTCTTT. The chain carries TRBV20-1 and TRBJ1-1, with D unclear. V lost 0 bases and J lost 3, with 8 bases in between. Germline V gene sequence: CDR1 DFQATT, CDR2 SNEGSKA (reference sequence). This CDR3 is built from 13 residues.

The CDR3 spells CASSEPGLAVSSYNEQFF. CDR3 DNA sequence: TGTGCCAGCAGCGAGCCGGGACTAGCGGTAAGCTCCTACAATGAGCAGTTCTTC. The genes are TRBV11-2 and TRBJ2-1; 11 nucleotides align to TRBD2. Trimming cost V 5 bases and J 0 bases; bases outside gene matches: 9. The CDR3 spans 18 residues. Germline V lookup: CDR1 SGHAT, CDR2 FQNNGV.